These 24 T cell receptor delta chains were sequenced from one sample in a study of γδ T cells in repeated Plasmodium falciparum infection. Bulk repertoires came from Vgamma9/Vdelta2+ or Vdelta2-negative gammadelta T cells flow-sorted from PBMC. TCRdb re-analyzed the multiplex PCR reads via CATT. Of tens of thousands of delta-chain clones listed, more than 1.4% are singletons. Specimen: gamma-delta T cells from blood. These receptor sequences come from a pool of human donors (malaria-infected and uninfected, not separated).

Comment on this clone: For this DNA, TCRdb reports the protein of a much larger clone, which diverges at residue 4, most likely from a read error; the protein presented here is translated directly from the DNA. The J gene is TRDJ1, the V gene TRDV2; tentatively, D is TRDD3 (6 bases). Germline V gene data show CDR1 as GEAIGNYY and CDR2 as EKD. CDR3 length equals 13 residues. The CDR3 loop is CACNTGWGTKLIF. CDR3 DNA sequence: TGTGCCTGTAACACCGGCTGGGGAACCAAACTCATCTTT.

As to this clone: TCRdb's entry gives the protein of a much larger clone, which mismatches this DNA's translation at residue 10, likely from a read error; the protein reported here is translated from the DNA. The V call is TRDV2, the J call TRDJ1; 8 bases fit TRDD3. Here the J gene was assigned by germline matching of the DNA, as TCRdb has none. The CDR3 loop spans 15 amino acids. The germline V gene encodes CDR1 GEAIGNYY and CDR2 EKD. The V segment lost 3 bases and the J segment 5 bases; nucleotides outside the gene matches: 10. This chain's CDR3 is CACDSVGGIADKLIF. The CDR3 DNA follows: TGTGCCTGTGACTCTGTGGGGGGGATAGCGGATAAACTCATCTTT.

Turning to this clone: The protein TCRdb lists belongs to a much larger clone and differs from this DNA's translation at residue 7, which points to a read error; the protein shown is made from the DNA. V usage is TRDV1 and J usage is TRDJ1; D is unclear. Looked up from germline, CDR1 is TSWWSYY and CDR2 is QGS. V was trimmed by 4 bases and J by 0 bases, leaving 12 bases between them. The CDR3 extends over 15 amino acids. CDR3 sequence (DNA): TGTGCTCTTGGGGGCCCCTGCACGGACACCGATAAACTCATCTTT. Protein product: CALGGPCTDTDKLIF.

The table lists this clone with many counts. The gene calls are TRDV1 and TRDJ1, with D tentatively TRDD3 (5 bases). TCRdb does not report a J gene; here it was assigned by matching the DNA to germline references. The V gene's germline CDR1 is TSWWSYY and CDR2 QGS. With 2 bases removed from V and 4 bases from J, the gap between germline ends came to 26 bases. The CDR3 has 19 amino acids. The CDR3 spells CALGEIHYYSRWGDDKLIF. The CDR3 bases are TGTGCTCTTGGGGAAATCCACTACTACAGCCGTTGGGGTGACGATAAACTCATCTTT.

Points on this clone: A far larger clone lies a single base away; this is likely a read error. Additional DNA sequences in this sample encode the identical CDR3. No call exists for the J gene, whereas the V gene is TRDV2; TRDD3 is the table's D call, not checked against the DNA. The CDR3 is 16 residues long. Germline values: CDR1 GEAIGNYY, CDR2 EKD. The CDR3 sequence: CACDTLPHLGDNELIF. CDR3 nucleotide sequence: TGTGCCTGTGACACCCTTCCCCACCTGGGGGATAATGAACTCATCTTC.

This clone showed up just a few times. The protein given by TCRdb reflects a much larger clone and differs at residue 3 from this DNA's translation, likely from a read error; the protein shown is the DNA's translation. The gene calls are TRDV2 and TRDJ2; 7 bases align to TRDD3. The J gene is not listed in TCRdb, so it was assigned here from a DNA match to germline. This CDR3 is built from 15 residues. Germline V gene sequence: CDR1 GEAIGNYY, CDR2 EKD. CDR3 amino acids: CARDGLGGPTAQLFF. CDR3 DNA sequence: TGTGCCCGTGACGGCCTGGGGGGCCCCACAGCACAACTCTTCTTT.

As regards this clone: A far larger clone differs by one base, so this is likely a read error. Other DNA sequences in the sample encode the same CDR3. This chain uses TRDV2 with TRDJ3, with D tentatively TRDD3 (5 bases). Assignment of the J gene here rests on matching the DNA to germline, because TCRdb gives none. The ends were cut back, 1 base at V and 0 bases at J, with 9 bases in the middle. In germline, CDR1 is GEAIGNYY, CDR2 EKD. CDR3 length equals 17 residues. CDR3 coding DNA: TGTGCCTGTGACACTGGAGGATACTCCTGGGACACCCGACAGATGTTTTTC. It encodes CACDTGGYSWDTRQMFF.

As to this clone: TCRdb has a much larger clone's protein, which differs at residue 13 from the translation of this DNA, likely because of a read error; what is shown is the protein translated from the DNA. V is TRDV1 and J is TRDJ1, with TRDD2 identical over 7 bases. Here the J gene came from matching the DNA to germline, since TCRdb omits it. Germline CDR1 is TSWWSYY and CDR2 is QGS. The CDR3 loop spans 16 amino acids. CDR3 sequence (DNA): TGTGCTCTTGGGTTACTTTCCTACGCCCAGACCGATAGACTCATCTTT. Its translation: CALGLLSYAQTDRLIF.

Remarks on this clone: The protein held in TCRdb is that of a much larger clone and does not match this DNA's translation at residue 14, likely because of a read error; the protein shown is translated from the DNA. This sequence joins TRDV1 and TRDJ2, with TRDD3 identical over 11 bases. Per the germline V gene, CDR1 is TSWWSYY and CDR2 is QGS. This CDR3 is built from 19 residues. The DNA of the CDR3 is TGTGCTCTTGGGGAAGTCTCTTACTGGGGGATAGGTTTGGCAGCACAACTCTTCTTT. This gives the protein CALGEVSYWGIGLAAQLFF.

On this clone itself: The TCRdb protein, from a much larger clone, departs from this DNA's translation at residue 11, likely by read error; the protein shown derives from the DNA. This chain connects TRDV1 to TRDJ2; TRDD3 might be the D (5 bases). No J segment appears in TCRdb, so it was assigned here by matching the sequence to germline. V lost 2 bases to trimming and J lost 7 bases, with 17 bases between them. This CDR3 contains 16 residues. The germline V gene encodes CDR1 TSWWSYY and CDR2 QGS. CDR3 amino acids: CALGEWGCGRIAQLFF. The DNA for the CDR3 is TGTGCTCTTGGGGAATGGGGCTGTGGGAGGATAGCACAACTCTTCTTT.

This clone was seen only a few times. This chain links TRDV1 with TRDJ1, with D possibly TRDD3 on 6 matching bases. TCRdb gives no J gene; it was assigned here by matching the DNA to germline. Trimming removed 1 base at V and 0 bases at J, with 18 bases between. Germline assignment: CDR1 TSWWSYY and CDR2 QGS. The CDR3 extends over 18 amino acids. CDR3 nucleotides: TGTGCTCTTGGGGAACCCGGATTGGGGATGATCTACACCGATAAACTCATCTTT. It translates to CALGEPGLGMIYTDKLIF.

As concerns this clone: The TCRdb protein comes from a much larger clone and disagrees with this DNA's translation at residue 24, likely due to a read error; the protein given here is derived from the DNA. The chain couples TRDV1 to TRDJ1, with TRDD3 identical over 12 bases. Germline V gene sequence: CDR1 TSWWSYY, CDR2 QGS. Losses at the gene ends were 4 bases for V and 10 bases for J; bases not matched to a gene: 46. CDR3 size: 27 residues. The CDR3 loop reads CALGGSLGGNGFPTWAGNWGIPHRLIF. The CDR3 nucleotides are TGTGCTCTTGGGGGGTCCTTAGGTGGCAATGGTTTTCCTACGTGGGCAGGGAACTGGGGGATACCTCATAGACTCATCTTT.

Only a few counts were recorded for this clone. TCRdb's protein, taken from a much larger clone, differs from this DNA's translation at residue 4, likely owing to a read error; the protein displayed comes from the DNA. The V call is TRDV1, the J call TRDJ1, with TRDD3 identical over 7 bases. Per the germline V gene, CDR1 is TSWWSYY and CDR2 is QGS. V was clipped by 9 bases and J by 4 bases; unmatched bases: 14. The CDR3 runs to 15 residues. The CDR3 here is CALRIGGGLLDKLIF. As DNA, the CDR3 is TGTGCTCTCAGGATCGGTGGGGGACTACTCGATAAACTCATCTTT.

Regarding this clone: TCRdb's listed protein matches a much larger clone and diverges from this DNA's translation at residue 8, likely through a read error; the protein shown comes from the DNA. V and J are TRDV1 and TRDJ1; 10 bases align to TRDD3. The J gene, left out of TCRdb, was set here by checking the DNA against germline. This CDR3 comprises 25 residues. J gave up 0 bases and V 1 base, and 29 bases lay outside the gene matches. Germline lookup yields CDR1 TSWWSYY and CDR2 QGS. CDR3 residues: CALGEPRAYQNWGMPRWTYTDKLIF. CDR3 bases: TGTGCTCTTGGGGAACCTAGGGCCTACCAGAACTGGGGGATGCCTCGGTGGACATACACCGATAAACTCATCTTT.

This clone was detected a few times. Given a far larger clone just one base away, this is likely a sequencing read error. The same CDR3 also results from other DNA sequences found in this sample. The gene calls are TRDV2 and TRDJ1; TRDD3 matches at 10 bases. The J gene is not listed in TCRdb, so it was assigned here from a DNA match to germline. Germline V gene lookup returns CDR1 GEAIGNYY and CDR2 EKD. This CDR3 has 16 residues. The CDR3 spells CACDTGPTGDTPKLIF. CDR3 coding DNA: TGTGCCTGCGACACCGGTCCTACGGGGGATACGCCCAAACTCATCTTT.

There are a few counts of this clone. TCRdb shows a much larger clone's protein in place of this DNA's translation, and the two differ at residue 12, likely through a read error; the protein shown is translated from the DNA. The rearrangement joins TRDV2 to TRDJ1; 13 bases map to TRDD3. TCRdb is silent on the J gene; assignment here came from matching the DNA to germline. The CDR3 extends over 15 amino acids. Germline-derived CDR1 and CDR2 are GEAIGNYY and EKD. CDR3 sequence: CACDQTGGYGDELIF. In DNA, the CDR3 is TGTGCCTGTGACCAAACTGGGGGATACGGCGATGAACTCATCTTT.

This clone showed up just a few times. TCRdb pairs this DNA with a much larger clone's protein that differs at residue 9, likely a read error; the protein shown was translated from the DNA. The rearrangement links TRDV2 to TRDJ2; D remains unclear. The J gene is not listed in TCRdb, so it was assigned here from a DNA match to germline. Per the germline V gene, CDR1 is GEAIGNYY and CDR2 is EKD. The CDR3 is made up of 18 amino acids. The V gene lost 0 bases and the J gene lost 4 bases, with 20 bases spanning the gap. The CDR3 reads CACDTRYDPRLSTAQLFF. The CDR3 DNA sequence: TGTGCCTGTGACACCCGGTACGACCCCCGCCTTTCGACAGCACAACTCTTCTTT.

This clone was seen ten or more times. The protein that TCRdb holds for this DNA derives from a much larger clone and differs from the translated DNA at residue 9, which likely indicates a read error; the protein shown here is translated from the DNA. The chain combines TRDV2 with TRDJ2, with 13 bases aligning to TRDD3. The CDR3 totals 20 residues. Trimming took 3 bases from V and 5 from J; bases not matched to a gene: 17. CDR1 and CDR2 (germline): GEAIGNYY, EKD. The CDR3 bases are TGTGCCTGTGACCCTGTATATCCCAATACTGGGGGATACGGCACAGCACAACTCTTCTTT. This sequence encodes CACDPVYPNTGGYGTAQLFF.

This clone was picked up a small number of times. Given a far larger clone just one base away, this is likely a sequencing read error. Other DNA sequences in the same sample also yield this CDR3. The chain is built from TRDV2 and TRDJ1; TRDD3 aligns across 7 bases. The CDR3 is made up of 17 amino acids. Germline loops: CDR1 GEAIGNYY, CDR2 EKD. The CDR3 reads CACDTVGGFRDTDKLIF. The CDR3 nucleotides are TGTGCCTGTGACACCGTAGGGGGATTCAGAGACACCGATAAGCTCATCTTT.

This clone has a count of ten or more. TCRdb assigns this DNA the protein of a much larger clone, which departs from its translation at residue 10; this likely reflects a read error, and the protein shown comes from translating the DNA. The chain is built from TRDV1 and TRDJ1; 7 nucleotides line up with TRDD3. The CDR3 covers 17 residues. Losses at the gene ends were 2 bases for V and 1 base for J; bases not matched to a gene: 10. The V gene's germline CDR1 is TSWWSYY and CDR2 QGS. The CDR3: CALGEELGLGATDKLIF. The CDR3 region has the DNA TGTGCTCTTGGGGAAGAACTGGGGCTTGGGGCCACCGATAAACTCATCTTT.

The table lists this clone with a few counts. TCRdb shows a much larger clone's protein in place of this DNA's translation, and the two differ at residue 7, likely through a read error; the protein shown is translated from the DNA. The rearrangement uses TRDV2 and TRDJ3, with D possibly being TRDD3 (6 bases). Since TCRdb gives no J gene, matching the DNA to germline was used here to assign it. CDR3 length: 19 amino acids. The germline V gene has CDR1 GEAIGNYY and CDR2 EKD. Trimming took off 0 bases at V and 0 bases at J, with 14 bases between the two ends. CDR3 in amino acids: CACDTPRILSSWDTRQMFF. Here the CDR3 DNA reads TGTGCCTGTGACACCCCGAGGATACTGAGCTCCTGGGACACCCGACAGATGTTTTTC.

Sample share makes this clone medium-sized (0.01 to 0.1%). The chain is built from TRDV1 and TRDJ1, with TRDD3 as a possible D gene (5 bases). V was clipped by 8 bases and J by 0 bases, with 28 bases between them. The V gene's germline CDR1 is TSWWSYY and CDR2 QGS. The CDR3 loop spans 19 amino acids. As DNA, the CDR3 is TGTGCTCTTCCTCAAATTCGGCCTCGTAGTCTGGGATACACCGATAAACTCATCTTT. This gives the protein CALPQIRPRSLGYTDKLIF.

This clone has just a few counts. The TCRdb protein comes from a much larger clone and disagrees with this DNA's translation at residue 15, likely due to a read error; the protein given here is derived from the DNA. There is no J gene call, but TRDV1 is given as the V gene; the table's D call of TRDD3 was not tested on the DNA. The CDR3 consists of 16 residues. Germline V CDR1 and CDR2: TSWWSYY, QGS. The CDR3 bases are TGTGCTCTTAGGAAATGGGGGATTTATGGCACCGATAAACTCACCTTT. It translates to CALRKWGIYGTDKLTF.

Only a few counts were recorded for this clone. Translating this DNA gives a protein that differs at residue 14 from the TCRdb one, which belongs to a much larger clone; a read error is likely, and the protein shown is this translation. The chain combines TRDV1 with TRDJ1; 9 nucleotides agree with TRDD3. Since TCRdb gives no J gene, matching the DNA to germline was used here to assign it. CDR3 length: 23 residues. V lost 2 bases to trimming and J lost 0 bases; unmatched junction nucleotides: 25. Germline-derived CDR1 and CDR2 are TSWWSYY and QGS. This chain's CDR3 is CALGETPRRGIQRGLGYTDKLIF. CDR3 nucleotides: TGTGCTCTTGGGGAAACCCCACGACGGGGGATACAACGCGGCTTGGGGTACACCGATAAACTCATCTTT.